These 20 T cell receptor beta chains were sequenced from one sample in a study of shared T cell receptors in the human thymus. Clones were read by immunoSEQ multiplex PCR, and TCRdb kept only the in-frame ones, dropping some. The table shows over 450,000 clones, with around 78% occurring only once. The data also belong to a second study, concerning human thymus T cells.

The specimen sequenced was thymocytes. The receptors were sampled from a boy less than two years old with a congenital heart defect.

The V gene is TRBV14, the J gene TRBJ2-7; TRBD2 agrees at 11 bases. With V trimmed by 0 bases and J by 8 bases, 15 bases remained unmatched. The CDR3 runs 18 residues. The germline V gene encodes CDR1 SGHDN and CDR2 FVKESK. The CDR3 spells CASSQEPTKRLAGRKQYF. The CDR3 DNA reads TGTGCCAGCAGCCAAGAGCCCACTAAAAGACTAGCGGGGCGGAAGCAGTACTTC. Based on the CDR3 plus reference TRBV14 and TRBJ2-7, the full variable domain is EAGVTQFPSHSVIEKGQTVTLRCDPISGHDNLYWYRRVMGKEIKFLLHFVKESKQDESGMPNNRFLAERTGGTYSTLKVQPAELEDSGVYFCASSQEPTKRLAGRKQYFGPGTRLTVT.

The CDR3, as DNA: TGTGCCAGCAGTAAGACTAGCGGGAGAATGAAGAAAGATCCCTACGAGCAGTACTTC. Its protein is CASSKTSGRMKKDPYEQYF. The rearrangement links TRBV27 to TRBJ2-7, with 12 bases lining up with TRBD2. The length of the CDR3 is 19 residues. J gave up 2 bases and V 5 bases, and 16 bases lay outside the gene matches. Germline V CDR1 and CDR2: MNHEY, SMNVEV (reference sequence).

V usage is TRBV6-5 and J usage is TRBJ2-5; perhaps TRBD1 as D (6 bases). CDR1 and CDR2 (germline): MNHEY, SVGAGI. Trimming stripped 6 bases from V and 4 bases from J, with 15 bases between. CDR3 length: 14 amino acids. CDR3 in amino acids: CASSPQGTRETQYF. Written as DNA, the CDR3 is TGTGCCAGCAGCCCACAGGGTACCCGAGAGACCCAGTACTTC.

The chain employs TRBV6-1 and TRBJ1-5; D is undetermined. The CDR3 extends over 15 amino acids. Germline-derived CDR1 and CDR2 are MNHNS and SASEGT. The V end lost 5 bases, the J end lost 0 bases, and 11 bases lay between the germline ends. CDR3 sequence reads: CASSKVGDSNQPQHF. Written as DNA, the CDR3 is TGTGCCAGCAGTAAAGTCGGGGATAGCAATCAGCCCCAGCATTTT.

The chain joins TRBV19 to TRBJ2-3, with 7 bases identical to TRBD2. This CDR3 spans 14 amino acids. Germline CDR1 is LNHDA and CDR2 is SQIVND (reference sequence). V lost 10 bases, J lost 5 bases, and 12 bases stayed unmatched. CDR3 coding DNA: TGTGCCACCAGCTGGGGACTACGAGGAGATACGCAGTATTTT. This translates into CATSWGLRGDTQYF.

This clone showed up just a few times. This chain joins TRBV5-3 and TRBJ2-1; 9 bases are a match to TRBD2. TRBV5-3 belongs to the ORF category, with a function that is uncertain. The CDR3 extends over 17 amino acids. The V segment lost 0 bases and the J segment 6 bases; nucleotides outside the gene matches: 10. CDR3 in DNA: TGTGCCAGAAGCTTGGCGCAGCGGGAGGTTATATGCAATGAGCAGTTCTTC. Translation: CARSLAQREVICNEQFF.

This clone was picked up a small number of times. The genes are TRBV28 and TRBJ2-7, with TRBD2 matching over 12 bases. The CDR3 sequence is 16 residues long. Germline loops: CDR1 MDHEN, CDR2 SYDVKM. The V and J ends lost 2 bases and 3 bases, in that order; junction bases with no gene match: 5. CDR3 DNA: TGTGCCAGCAGTTTACCCCGGACTAGCGGGAACTACGAGCAGTACTTC. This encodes CASSLPRTSGNYEQYF.

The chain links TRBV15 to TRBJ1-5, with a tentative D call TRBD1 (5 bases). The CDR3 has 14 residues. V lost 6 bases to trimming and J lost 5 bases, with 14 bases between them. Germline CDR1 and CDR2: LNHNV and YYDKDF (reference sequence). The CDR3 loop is CATRRRGLHQPQHF. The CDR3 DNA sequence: TGTGCCACCAGACGCCGGGGACTCCATCAGCCCCAGCATTTT.

The DNA of the CDR3 is TGTGCCAGCAGGAAAACAGGGGGAATATCAAGCAATCAGCCCCAGCATTTT. Translation gives CASRKTGGISSNQPQHF. The V gene is TRBV5-8, the J gene TRBJ1-5, with TRBD1 matching over 8 bases. CDR1 is SGHTS and CDR2 is YDEGEE in the germline V gene. V was pared by 5 bases and J by 1 base, with 11 bases of the junction left unmatched. The CDR3 spans 17 residues. Full variable domain (missing parts from reference TRBV5-8 and TRBJ1-5): EAGVTQSPTHLIKTRGQQATLRCSPISGHTSVYWYQQALGLGLQFLLWYDEGEERNRGNFPPRFSGRQFPNYSSELNVNALELEDSALYLCASRKTGGISSNQPQHFGDGTRLSIL.

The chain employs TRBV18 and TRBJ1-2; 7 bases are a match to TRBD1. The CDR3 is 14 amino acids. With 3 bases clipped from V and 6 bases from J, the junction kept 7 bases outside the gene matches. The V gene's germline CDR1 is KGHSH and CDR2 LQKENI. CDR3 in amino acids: CASSPHGTDDGYTF. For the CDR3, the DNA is TGTGCCAGCTCACCCCACGGGACAGACGATGGCTACACCTTC.

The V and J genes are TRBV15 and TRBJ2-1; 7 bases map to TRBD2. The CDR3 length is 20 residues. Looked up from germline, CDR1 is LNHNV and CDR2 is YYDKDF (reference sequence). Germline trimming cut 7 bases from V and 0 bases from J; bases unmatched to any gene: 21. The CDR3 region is CATTEGGHLGGDGSYNEQFF. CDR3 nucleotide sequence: TGTGCCACCACCGAAGGTGGTCACCTGGGGGGGGACGGCTCCTACAATGAGCAGTTCTTC. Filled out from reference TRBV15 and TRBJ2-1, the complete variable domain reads DAMVIQNPRYQVTQFGKPVTLSCSQTLNHNVMYWYQQKSSQAPKLLFHYYDKDFNNEADTPDNFQSRRPNTSFCFLDIRSPGLGDTAMYLCATTEGGHLGGDGSYNEQFFGPGTRLTVL.

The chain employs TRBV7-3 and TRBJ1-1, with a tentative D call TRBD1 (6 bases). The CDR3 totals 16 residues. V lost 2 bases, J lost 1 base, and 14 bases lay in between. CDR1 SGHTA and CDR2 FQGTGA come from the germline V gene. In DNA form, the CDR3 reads TGTGCCAGCAGCTTATATCTCGGGGGGGCGAACACTGAAGCTTTCTTT. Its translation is CASSLYLGGANTEAFF.

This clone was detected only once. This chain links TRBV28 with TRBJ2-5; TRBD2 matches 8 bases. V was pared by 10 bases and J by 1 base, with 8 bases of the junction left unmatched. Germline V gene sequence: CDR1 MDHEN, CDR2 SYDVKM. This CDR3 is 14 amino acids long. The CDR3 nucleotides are TGTGCCACTACGGGGGGGACTCGCCAAGAGACCCAGTACTTC. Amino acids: CATTGGTRQETQYF.

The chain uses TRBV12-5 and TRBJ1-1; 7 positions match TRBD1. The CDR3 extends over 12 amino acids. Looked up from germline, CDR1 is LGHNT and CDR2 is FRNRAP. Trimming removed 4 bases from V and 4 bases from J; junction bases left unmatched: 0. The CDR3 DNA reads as TGTGCTAGTGGTTGGGACAGCACTGAAGCTTTCTTT. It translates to CASGWDSTEAFF. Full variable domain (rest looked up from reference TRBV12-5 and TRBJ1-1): DARVTQTPRHKVTEMGQEVTMRCQPILGHNTVFWYRQTMMQGLELLAYFRNRAPLDDSGMPKDRFSAEMPDATLATLKIQPSEPRDSAVYFCASGWDSTEAFFGQGTRLTVV.

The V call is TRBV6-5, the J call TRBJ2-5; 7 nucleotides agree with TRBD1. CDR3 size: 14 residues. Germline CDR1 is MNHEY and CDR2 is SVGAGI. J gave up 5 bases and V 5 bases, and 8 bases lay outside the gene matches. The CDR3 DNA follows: TGTGCCAGCAGTGCCGACAGGGACGGGGAGACCCAGTACTTC. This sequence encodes CASSADRDGETQYF.

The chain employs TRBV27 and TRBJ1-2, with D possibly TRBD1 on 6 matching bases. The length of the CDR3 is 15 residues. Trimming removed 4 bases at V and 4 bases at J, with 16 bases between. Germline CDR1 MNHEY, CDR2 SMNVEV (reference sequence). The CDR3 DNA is TGTGCCAGCAGTTCCCTCTCTGGGGGCCTCTATGGCTACACCTTC. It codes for CASSSLSGGLYGYTF.

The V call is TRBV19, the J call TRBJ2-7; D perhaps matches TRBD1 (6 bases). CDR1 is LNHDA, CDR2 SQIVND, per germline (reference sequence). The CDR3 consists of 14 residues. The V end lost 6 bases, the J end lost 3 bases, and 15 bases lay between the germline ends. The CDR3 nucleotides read TGTGCCAGTAGCCCGGACAGCACGAACTACGAGCAGTACTTC. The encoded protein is CASSPDSTNYEQYF.

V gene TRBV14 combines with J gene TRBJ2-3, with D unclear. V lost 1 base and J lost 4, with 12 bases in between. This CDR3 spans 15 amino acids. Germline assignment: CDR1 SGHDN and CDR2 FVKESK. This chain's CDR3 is CASSQAENGADTQYF. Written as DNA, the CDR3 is TGTGCCAGCAGCCAAGCGGAAAACGGAGCAGATACGCAGTATTTT.

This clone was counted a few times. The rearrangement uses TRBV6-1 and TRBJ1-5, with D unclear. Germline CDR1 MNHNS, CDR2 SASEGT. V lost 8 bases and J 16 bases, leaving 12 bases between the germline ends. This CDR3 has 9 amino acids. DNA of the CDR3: TGTGCCAGCGGCTTGGGAGTTCATTTT. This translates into CASGLGVHF.

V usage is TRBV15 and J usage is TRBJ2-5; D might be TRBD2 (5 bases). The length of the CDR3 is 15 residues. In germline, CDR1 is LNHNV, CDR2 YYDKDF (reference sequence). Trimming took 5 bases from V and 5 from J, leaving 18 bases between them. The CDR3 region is CATSARGEGVETQYF. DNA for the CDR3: TGTGCCACCAGCGCCCGAGGCGAGGGCGTGGAGACCCAGTACTTC.